Included here is one T cell receptor (beta chain) sequence, with context. Its antigen remains unidentified. This CDR3 has 15 amino acids. CDR1 is SGHTA, CDR2 FQGNSA, per germline. Trimming cost V 5 bases and J 0 bases, with 14 bases left between them. Sample time point: sample taken at primary tumor resection. The sample originates from a study of spatial heterogeneity in lung cancer. Whole-study results and caveats: Expanded TCRs that were ubiquitous or regional had counts tracking ubiquitous and regional nonsynonymous mutations, respectively. For expanded intratumoral alpha and beta TCRs, counts tracked tumor mutation counts.

TCRdb reprocessed the 5' RACE reads with MiXCR, giving one entry per CDR3 protein. The table includes over 10,000 distinct CDR3 sequences, around 3.2% detected once. Sequenced here: lung tumor tissue, sampled at surgery. The source is a male donor with early-stage non-small cell lung cancer. The V and J genes are TRBV7-2 and TRBJ2-7; perhaps TRBD2 as D (6 bases). The DNA of the CDR3 is TGTGCCAGCAGCCAGCGGGTTTCCCCCTCCTACGAGCAGTACTTC. This sequence encodes CASSQRVSPSYEQYF.